Following are 7 T cell receptor beta chains from one sample sequenced in a study of sequential checkpoint blockade in melanoma. The data were produced by immunoSEQ multiplex PCR, yet TCRdb's version contains in-frame clones alone and is incomplete. The data show 13,000 or so clones, approximately 68% seen once. Treatment in this sample: randomized to nivolumab then ipilimumab (arm A) or the reverse (arm B). The sample consisted of CD8+ T cells sorted from blood (inferred from file names), taken from a patient given nivolumab and ipilimumab in sequence. These receptors were collected from a human donor with melanoma.

The chain employs TRBV5-1 and TRBJ2-1; 8 nucleotides line up with TRBD2. After removal of 1 base from V and 7 bases from J, the junction contained 16 bases not matched to a gene. The CDR3 runs to 18 residues. CDR1 is SGHRS and CDR2 is YFSETQ in the germline V gene. The CDR3 DNA follows: TGCGCCAGCAGCTTGCGAGGGATGGGAGCGGGGGTTGAAAATGAGCAGTTCTTC. This translates into CASSLRGMGAGVENEQFF.

CDR3 bases: TGTGCCAGCAGCGTAGGCGGGGGATCCCTAGAGACCCAGTACTTC. Translation: CASSVGGGSLETQYF. V usage is TRBV9 and J usage is TRBJ2-5; 7 bases match TRBD2. V was pared by 0 bases and J by 4 bases, with 6 bases of the junction left unmatched. The CDR3 covers 15 residues. In germline, CDR1 is SGDLS, CDR2 YYNGEE.

This chain links TRBV30 with TRBJ1-1; TRBD1 might be the D (6 bases). Germline CDR1 GTSNPN, CDR2 SVGIG (reference sequence). The CDR3 is made up of 14 amino acids. Trimming took off 0 bases at V and 5 bases at J, with 13 bases between the two ends. The CDR3 is CAWSVLGAGTEAFF. The CDR3 coding sequence is TGTGCCTGGAGTGTCTTGGGGGCGGGTACTGAAGCTTTCTTT.

The gene calls are TRBV7-9 and TRBJ2-5; 10 positions agree with TRBD1. Gene TRBJ2-7 matches the end of the DNA better, so the J call may be wrong. CDR1 SEHNR and CDR2 FQNEAQ come from the germline V gene (reference sequence). The CDR3 consists of 15 residues. CDR3: CASSPGTGEAYEQYF. CDR3 in DNA: TGTGCCAGCAGCCCCGGGACAGGGGAGGCCTACGAGCAGTACTTC.

V usage is TRBV30 and J usage is TRBJ1-2, with D unresolved. This CDR3 region has 14 residues. Between the trimmed V and J ends, which lost 2 bases and 8 bases, there was a span of 18 bases. Germline V gene data show CDR1 as GTSNPN and CDR2 as SVGIG (reference sequence). The CDR3, as DNA: TGTGCCTGGAGTACCGTGGGTTCCGGGGAAGGCTACACCTTC. Protein sequence: CAWSTVGSGEGYTF. Using reference TRBV30 and TRBJ1-2 for the parts outside the CDR3, the full variable domain is SQTIHQWPATLVQPVGSPLSLECTVEGTSNPNLYWYRQAAGRGLQLLFYSVGIGQISSEVPQNLSASRPQDRQFILSSKKLLLSDSGFYLCAWSTVGSGEGYTFGSGTRLTVV.

The V gene is TRBV9, the J gene TRBJ2-7, with a weak D call TRBD2 (8 bases). The germline V gene has CDR1 SGDLS and CDR2 YYNGEE. With 1 base removed from V and 5 bases from J, the gap between germline ends came to 25 bases. The CDR3 totals 18 residues. The CDR3 coding sequence is TGTGCCAGCAGCGTAAGGGGGCTAGCGGGTCCTAGTCCTAACGAGCAGTACTTC. It is translated as CASSVRGLAGPSPNEQYF. The variable domain in full, completed from reference TRBV9 and TRBJ2-7, reads DSGVTQTPKHLITATGQRVTLRCSPRSGDLSVYWYQQSLDQGLQFLIQYYNGEERAKGNILERFSAQQFPDLHSELNLSSLELGDSALYFCASSVRGLAGPSPNEQYFGPGTRLTVT.

The V gene is TRBV28, the J gene TRBJ1-5, with D maybe TRBD1 (6 bases). Trimming pared 5 bases from V and 2 bases from J, leaving 10 bases between. From germline, CDR1 is MDHEN and CDR2 SYDVKM. This CDR3 region has 14 residues. The chain's CDR3 is CASSGAGGNQPQHF. The CDR3 DNA reads TGTGCCAGCAGTGGGGCAGGGGGCAATCAGCCCCAGCATTTT.